The T cell receptor beta chain described here comes from a study of blood T cell repertoires in COVID-19. Assay: immunoSEQ multiplex PCR; the TCRdb copy retains only in-frame clones and omits some. The sample lists nearly 200,000 clones, around four fifths occurring once. CDR3 size: 15 residues. V lost 3 bases and J 5 bases, leaving 16 bases between the germline ends. The germline V gene has CDR1 MNHNS and CDR2 SASEGT. V is TRBV6-1 and J is TRBJ2-5, with D possibly matching TRBD1 (5 bases). The source of this sequence is a human donor in a cohort sampled during active COVID-19. Sequenced sample: peripheral blood. The CDR3 protein is CASSETIQVRETQYF. The CDR3 DNA follows: TGTGCCAGCAGTGAGACCATACAGGTCCGGGAGACCCAGTACTTC.